This TCR beta chain was captured by sequencing in a study of blood T cell repertoires in COVID-19. Across the whole study: Acute-phase and convalescent COVID-19 samples originated in the United States, Italy and Spain.

The trim removed 4 bases at V and 2 bases at J, leaving 8 bases unmatched. CDR3 length equals 15 residues. Germline CDR1 SQVTM, CDR2 ANQGSEA. Per the study methods: For nucleated cells, counts were estimated from reference gene primer amplification. Here immunoSEQ multiplex PCR was the method, and the copy in TCRdb shows in-frame clones only, minus some. V and J calls and clone size are those listed in that table; D and trimming were worked out from the DNA. In the table there are some 200,000 clones, 85% to 90% of which are singletons. The TCR comes from a man aged 50 to 60 with acute or convalescent COVID-19. The sequencing input was peripheral blood. The V gene is TRBV29-1, the J gene TRBJ1-2, with 9 positions matching TRBD1. CDR3 nucleotide sequence: TGCAGCGTTGTCTTCGGACAGGGGCGAAACTATGGCTACACCTTC. As protein: CSVVFGQGRNYGYTF.